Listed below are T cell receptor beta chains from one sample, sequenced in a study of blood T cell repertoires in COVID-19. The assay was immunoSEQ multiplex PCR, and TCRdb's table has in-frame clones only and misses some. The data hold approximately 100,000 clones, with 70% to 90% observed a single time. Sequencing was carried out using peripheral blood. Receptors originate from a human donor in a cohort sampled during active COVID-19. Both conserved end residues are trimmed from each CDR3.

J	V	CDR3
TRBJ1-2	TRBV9	ASSGVGTVYGYT
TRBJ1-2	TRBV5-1	ASSPRPGIGYGYT
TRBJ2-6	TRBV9	ASSASGTGLLSVGANVLT
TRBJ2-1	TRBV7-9	ASSLVLAGINEQF
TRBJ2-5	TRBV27	ASSLTGRNVQETQY
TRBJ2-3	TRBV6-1	ASSEGSGQTNTQY
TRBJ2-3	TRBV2	ASSEAPGLAGGQDTQY
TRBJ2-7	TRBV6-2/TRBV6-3	ASSYTGGSYEQY
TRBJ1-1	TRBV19	ASRTTGDTEAF
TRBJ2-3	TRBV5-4	ASSRTGAPGDTQY
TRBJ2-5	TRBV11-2	ASSSPGQTQY
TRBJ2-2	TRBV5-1	ASSYRGGPGELF
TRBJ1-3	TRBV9	ASSVEGMTGAGNTIY
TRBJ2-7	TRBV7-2	ASSLATGGEQY
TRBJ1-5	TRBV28	ASSLWANQPQH
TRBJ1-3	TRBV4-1	ASSRLRGQIVGNTIY
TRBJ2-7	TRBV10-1	AIRSGLAGPGNYEQY
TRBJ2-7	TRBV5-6	ASSTAAEQY
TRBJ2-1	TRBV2	ASSERQRYNEQF
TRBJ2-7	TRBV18	ASSPFGRTGKDEQY
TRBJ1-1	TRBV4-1	ASSPDRGMNTEAF
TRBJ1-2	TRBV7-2	ASSLGAGVGYGYT
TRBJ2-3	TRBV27	ASSYDGHNADTQY
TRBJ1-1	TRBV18	ASSPPARQEAF
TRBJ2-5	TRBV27	ASSLQGQGKETQY
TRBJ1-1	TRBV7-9	ASSARTAEAF
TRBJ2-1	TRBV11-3	ASSSHLTSGRGEQF